This T cell receptor beta chain was retrieved from a study of shared clonotypes between healthy human individuals. Methods used by the authors: Filtering of immunoSEQ junctional sequences could not match full-length read filtering. Method: immunoSEQ multiplex PCR; TCRdb's copy keeps in-frame clones and lacks some. D and trimming were read from the DNA, whereas the V and J calls and clone size are those reported in that table. The repertoire consists of around 2.3 million clones, with approximately 94% occurring once and the leading ten covering over 0.1%. As to this clone: Its specificity is not known.

Study results and caveats: It was observed that about 5% of naive CD4 clonotypes were shared across a few donors.

What was sequenced was naive CD4+ T cells sorted from blood. The subset denotes: CD45RA+ positively selected. This receptor was taken from a man aged 18 to 30 in good health.

The CDR3 here is CASSKGFDEQYF. The CDR3 region has the DNA TGTGCCAGTAGTAAGGGTTTCGACGAGCAGTACTTC. The chain uses TRBV19 and TRBJ2-7; D is unclear. Germline assignment: CDR1 LNHDA and CDR2 SQIVND (reference sequence). The CDR3 sequence is 12 residues long. V lost 4 bases and J 5 bases, leaving 9 bases between the germline ends.